This T cell receptor (beta chain) was recorded in a study of T cell responses to AZD1222 COVID-19 vaccine. Study-wide results and caveats: Baseline seropositives among AZD1222 recipients totaled only six or seven. Clonal diversity was possibly underestimated, and white British individuals and females predominated among donors.

Profiling relied on immunoSEQ multiplex PCR, and the TCRdb table lists in-frame clones only, not all of them. Of 150,000 to 200,000 clones listed, roughly nine tenths are singletons. This clone was detected only a few times. Its specificity is unknown. This CDR3 is built from 15 residues. Germline V lookup: CDR1 SGHAT, CDR2 FQNNGV. Trimming cost V 3 bases and J 5 bases, with 13 bases left between them. The receptor comes from an adult who received the MenACWY meningococcal vaccine as a control. The sequences come from peripheral blood, collected 28 days after the second dose of the MenACWY control vaccine. The chain has TRBV11-2 and TRBJ2-2; D might be TRBD1 or TRBD2, each matching 5 bases. CDR3 loop: CASSFLAGTTGELFF. The CDR3 bases are TGTGCCAGCAGCTTTTTAGCAGGGACGACCGGGGAGCTGTTTTTT. Supplemented by reference TRBV11-2 and TRBJ2-2, the full variable domain reads EAGVAQSPRYKIIEKRQSVAFWCNPISGHATLYWYQQILGQGPKLLIQFQNNGVVDDSQLPKDRFSAERLKGVDSTLKIQPAKLEDSAVYLCASSFLAGTTGELFFGEGSRLTVL.